Below are 29 T cell receptor beta chains sequenced from a single sample in a study of CD8+ T cells in alopecia areata. Reverse transcribed after extraction, RNA yielded cDNA as the sequencing template. Data came from immunoSEQ multiplex PCR; TCRdb stores just in-frame clones and leaves some out. This sample has about 200,000 clones, with 64% found just once. Sample treatment: oral pan-JAK inhibitor, 5-10 mg twice daily. The sequencing used CD4+ T cells sorted from blood, collected at roughly week 49, from a patient treated with tofacitinib. The receptors shown here come from a human donor with alopecia areata.

V and J are TRBV5-6 and TRBJ2-7; 12 nucleotides agree with TRBD1. The V segment lost 7 bases and the J segment 2 bases; nucleotides outside the gene matches: 4. CDR1 SGHDT and CDR2 YYEEEE come from the germline V gene. The CDR3 spans 14 residues. The CDR3 sequence: CASRGTGGAYEQYF. For the CDR3, the DNA is TGTGCCAGCCGAGGGACAGGGGGCGCCTACGAGCAGTACTTC. The full variable domain, its missing parts supplied by reference TRBV5-6 and TRBJ2-7, is DAGVTQSPTHLIKTRGQQVTLRCSPKSGHDTVSWYQQALGQGPQFIFQYYEEEERQRGNFPDRFSGHQFPNYSSELNVNALLLGDSALYLCASRGTGGAYEQYFGPGTRLTVT.

The V gene is TRBV30, the J gene TRBJ1-5, with D tentatively TRBD1 (5 bases). Germline V gives CDR1 GTSNPN, CDR2 SVGIG (reference sequence). V was cut by 2 bases and J by 6 bases, with 14 bases left in between. The CDR3 is made up of 14 amino acids. The chain's CDR3 is CAWSQGVTGQPQHF. The CDR3 DNA is TGTGCCTGGAGTCAAGGGGTGACGGGTCAGCCCCAGCATTTT.

The chain joins TRBV4-3 to TRBJ1-5; D gene uncertain. Germline V gives CDR1 LGHNA, CDR2 YSLEER. The V end was cut by 4 bases, the J end by 0 bases, with 7 bases between. The CDR3 consists of 14 residues. The CDR3 DNA sequence: TGCGCCAGCAGCCCCACCTATAGCAATCAGCCCCAGCATTTT. The encoded protein is CASSPTYSNQPQHF.

This clone has at least ten counts. The V gene is TRBV5-1, the J gene TRBJ2-5; the D gene is possibly TRBD2 (6 bases). The CDR3 length is 15 residues. The germline CDR1 and CDR2 sequences are SGHRS and YFSETQ. V lost 8 bases, J lost 3 bases, and 20 bases lay in between. The CDR3 DNA reads TGCGCCAGTCTGGGAATGGAGGGCCCAAAAGAGACCCAGTACTTC. Translation gives CASLGMEGPKETQYF. The variable domain in full, completed from reference TRBV5-1 and TRBJ2-5, reads KAGVTQTPRYLIKTRGQQVTLSCSPISGHRSVSWYQQTPGQGLQFLFEYFSETQRNKGNFPGRFSGRQFSNSRSEMNVSTLELGDSALYLCASLGMEGPKETQYFGPGTRLLVL.

The V and J genes are TRBV25-1 and TRBJ2-3; D is unresolved. Germline V CDR1 and CDR2: MGHDK, SYGVNS. The length of the CDR3 is 13 residues. Trimming left V 4 bases short and J 5 bases short, with 10 bases between. The CDR3 sequence: CASSVSGVDTQYF. As DNA, the CDR3 is TGTGCCAGCAGTGTCTCTGGAGTAGATACGCAGTATTTT.

V usage is TRBV9 and J usage is TRBJ1-2; no clear D. From germline, CDR1 is SGDLS and CDR2 YYNGEE. V lost 1 base and J 9 bases, leaving 10 bases between the germline ends. CDR3 length: 12 residues. The CDR3 region has the DNA TGTGCCAGCAGCGTATGGGAGGGAAGCTACACCTTC. Its translation: CASSVWEGSYTF.

The J gene is TRBJ2-7, the V gene TRBV13; maybe TRBD1 (6 bases). Germline CDR1 reads PRHDT; CDR2 reads FYEKMQ (reference sequence). CDR3 length: 13 amino acids. Deletions cut 2 bases from V and 5 bases from J, with 10 bases between. The chain's CDR3 is CASSLTQGNEQYF. The DNA of the CDR3 is TGTGCCAGCAGCTTAACACAGGGCAACGAGCAGTACTTC.

The chain is built from TRBV7-2 and TRBJ1-2; 7 positions agree with TRBD1. J gave up 3 bases and V 5 bases, and 6 bases lay outside the gene matches. CDR1 SGHTA and CDR2 FQGNSA come from the germline V gene. This CDR3 comprises 14 residues. The CDR3 nucleotides read TGTGCCAGCAGCCTTCTCACAGGGGACTATGGCTACACCTTC. Translation gives CASSLLTGDYGYTF.

The chain has TRBV30 and TRBJ1-1; D not certain. Trimming stripped 0 bases from V and 6 bases from J, with 8 bases between. CDR1 and CDR2 from the germline V gene are GTSNPN and SVGIG (reference sequence). The CDR3 length is 12 residues. Written as DNA, the CDR3 is TGTGCCTGGAGTGTAAAAGAGGCTGAAGCTTTCTTT. Protein sequence: CAWSVKEAEAFF.

This CDR3 reads CSVEVVRGSDTQYF. The CDR3, as DNA: TGCAGCGTTGAAGTCGTGAGGGGGAGTGATACGCAGTATTTT. This chain joins TRBV29-1 and TRBJ2-3; tentative D call: TRBD1 (6 bases). Germline loops: CDR1 SQVTM, CDR2 ANQGSEA. The length of the CDR3 is 14 residues. Trimming left V 1 base short and J 6 bases short, with 14 bases between.

V is TRBV15 and J is TRBJ1-1; TRBD1 might be the D (6 bases). CDR1 and CDR2 from the germline V gene are LNHNV and YYDKDF (reference sequence). V was pared by 3 bases and J by 5 bases, with 10 bases between. The CDR3 consists of 13 residues. The CDR3 is CATSRTDRTEAFF. The CDR3 nucleotides are TGTGCCACCAGCAGGACGGACAGAACTGAAGCTTTCTTT.

This clone appeared a few times. This sample includes further DNA sequences coding for the same CDR3. The chain joins TRBV7-2 to TRBJ2-3; D possibly uses TRBD1 or TRBD2 (7 bases each). V dropped 0 bases and J dropped 1 base, with 11 bases sitting between them. Germline V gene lookup returns CDR1 SGHTA and CDR2 FQGNSA. The CDR3 covers 16 residues. The CDR3 loop is CASSLAGGTGTDTQYF. The CDR3 bases are TGTGCCAGCAGCTTAGCGGGGGGGACAGGCACAGATACGCAGTATTTT.

The gene calls are TRBV6-6 and TRBJ1-1; 8 bases align to TRBD1. The germline gives CDR1 MNHNY, CDR2 SVGAGI (reference sequence). The V and J ends lost 0 bases and 2 bases, in that order; junction bases with no gene match: 2. This CDR3 comprises 15 residues. CDR3 residues: CASSYSTGANTEAFF. CDR3 sequence (DNA): TGTGCCAGCAGTTACTCGACAGGGGCAAACACTGAAGCTTTCTTT.

This clone came up a few times. V and J are TRBV7-2 and TRBJ1-2, with 7 positions matching TRBD1. Germline V gene lookup returns CDR1 SGHTA and CDR2 FQGNSA. The CDR3 has 12 residues. The V segment lost 5 bases and the J segment 7 bases; nucleotides outside the gene matches: 4. CDR3 in amino acids: CASSTDRFGYTF. The CDR3 region has the DNA TGTGCCAGCAGCACGGACAGGTTTGGCTACACCTTC.

The chain joins TRBV14 to TRBJ2-7; D gene unclear. CDR1 and CDR2 from the germline V gene are SGHDN and FVKESK. V lost 0 bases and J lost 2, with 8 bases in between. The CDR3 runs 14 residues. Here the CDR3 DNA reads TGTGCCAGCAGCCAAGATCGACGTCCCTACGAGCAGTACTTC. Residues: CASSQDRRPYEQYF.

V and J are TRBV2 and TRBJ2-3; D could derive from TRBD1 or TRBD2 (5 bases each). V was trimmed by 1 base and J by 10 bases, leaving 12 bases between them. This CDR3 contains 13 residues. CDR1 and CDR2 from the germline V gene are SNHLY and FYNNEI. The chain's CDR3 is CASSEGPRGAQYF. CDR3 sequence (DNA): TGTGCCAGCAGTGAAGGGCCTCGGGGCGCGCAGTATTTT.

CDR3 amino acids: CASSDGTVNYEQYF. The DNA for the CDR3 is TGCGCCAGCAGCGACGGGACGGTAAACTACGAGCAGTACTTC. This chain joins TRBV5-1 and TRBJ2-7; either TRBD1 or TRBD2 may fit D (5 bases each). CDR3 length: 14 amino acids. Germline loops: CDR1 SGHRS, CDR2 YFSETQ. V lost 4 bases and J lost 3, with 14 bases in between.

This clone came up a few times. This CDR3 is CASSLRATPGDTQYF. CDR3 nucleotide sequence: TGTGCCAGCAGCCTCCGGGCCACACCCGGAGATACGCAGTATTTT. The chain carries TRBV7-3 and TRBJ2-3; D is unclear. V was clipped by 5 bases and J by 5 bases, with 17 bases between them. The CDR3 is made up of 15 amino acids. Germline V lookup: CDR1 SGHTA, CDR2 FQGTGA.

This chain connects TRBV9 to TRBJ2-1; D may be TRBD2 (5 bases). The V gene lost 3 bases and the J gene lost 8 bases, with 12 bases spanning the gap. CDR3 length: 13 amino acids. CDR1 and CDR2 (germline): SGDLS, YYNGEE. CDR3 protein: CASSGTPEDEQFF. The CDR3 DNA sequence: TGTGCCAGCAGCGGGACCCCGGAGGATGAGCAGTTCTTC.

This clone has just a few counts. This chain uses TRBV4-3 with TRBJ1-5; a possible D gene is TRBD1 (5 bases). V dropped 0 bases and J dropped 7 bases, with 13 bases sitting between them. The CDR3 is made up of 15 amino acids. Germline V gene sequence: CDR1 LGHNA, CDR2 YSLEER. CDR3 loop: CASSQDPAGSQPQHF. CDR3 in DNA: TGCGCCAGCAGCCAAGATCCGGCAGGGTCCCAGCCCCAGCATTTT.

The table lists this clone with many counts. The chain uses TRBV7-9 and TRBJ1-6, with D possibly matching TRBD1 (6 bases). CDR3 length equals 18 residues. From germline, CDR1 is SEHNR and CDR2 FQNEAQ (reference sequence). V lost 5 bases and J lost 7, with 24 bases in between. CDR3 nucleotides: TGTGCCAGCAGCGTATCTATACAGGGCTCTTCACCCAATTCACCCCTCCACTTT. Translating it yields CASSVSIQGSSPNSPLHF.

This clone came up a few times. The V and J genes are TRBV6-5 and TRBJ2-2, with D perhaps being TRBD1 or TRBD2 (5 bases each). The CDR3 has 15 amino acids. V gave up 6 bases and J gave up 0 bases, with 11 bases separating them. Germline V gene sequence: CDR1 MNHEY, CDR2 SVGAGI. The CDR3 region is CASSTWGTNTGELFF. In DNA form, the CDR3 reads TGTGCCAGCAGCACTTGGGGGACGAACACCGGGGAGCTGTTTTTT.

This chain joins TRBV15 and TRBJ1-2; D not certain. V was trimmed by 4 bases and J by 8 bases, leaving 14 bases between them. The germline V gene has CDR1 LNHNV and CDR2 YYDKDF (reference sequence). There are 13 residues in the CDR3. The CDR3 here is CATSNKFDMGYTF. CDR3 nucleotides: TGTGCCACCAGCAACAAATTCGACATGGGCTACACCTTC.

This chain joins TRBV29-1 and TRBJ2-4; D remains unclear. The CDR3 sequence is 14 residues long. Trimming left V 4 bases short and J 2 bases short, with 12 bases between. The germline V gene encodes CDR1 SQVTM and CDR2 ANQGSEA. The CDR3 DNA reads as TGCAGCGTTGCTTTTTCCCCCCCCAAAAACATTCAGTACTTC. As protein: CSVAFSPPKNIQYF.

Written as DNA, the CDR3 is TGCGCCAGCAGCCAAGATATGTTGGGGTCGGGAGAGACCCAGTACTTC. This encodes CASSQDMLGSGETQYF. The chain combines TRBV4-3 with TRBJ2-5; D is unresolved. CDR1 is LGHNA, CDR2 YSLEER, per germline. This CDR3 comprises 16 residues. The ends were cut back, 0 bases at V and 4 bases at J, with 15 bases in the middle.

The chain recombines TRBV7-2 with TRBJ2-7, with TRBD2 matching 12 bases. Germline V gene data show CDR1 as SGHTA and CDR2 as FQGNSA. The CDR3 is 18 amino acids. V gave up 5 bases and J gave up 1 base; unmatched junction bases: 12. The CDR3 nucleotides are TGTGCCAGCAGCAAAAGAACCTCGACTAGCGGGAGTTCCTACGAGCAGTACTTC. Its translation: CASSKRTSTSGSSYEQYF.

This clone was recorded a few times. The V and J genes are TRBV7-9 and TRBJ2-7; D gene uncertain. The V end lost 6 bases, the J end lost 3 bases, and 9 bases lay between the germline ends. This CDR3 is built from 12 residues. The germline V gene encodes CDR1 SEHNR and CDR2 FQNEAQ (reference sequence). The CDR3 spells CASSRQHYEQYF. In nucleotides, the CDR3 is TGTGCCAGCAGTCGACAACACTACGAGCAGTACTTC.

The gene calls are TRBV30 and TRBJ1-5; D gene unclear. V lost 1 base and J lost 0, with 10 bases in between. CDR1 and CDR2 (germline): GTSNPN, SVGIG (reference sequence). CDR3 size: 15 residues. The CDR3 is CAWSGDSYSNQPQHF. DNA for the CDR3: TGTGCCTGGAGTGGCGACTCTTATAGCAATCAGCCCCAGCATTTT.

The chain employs TRBV29-1 and TRBJ2-2; D is uncertain. This CDR3 has 11 residues. V lost 7 bases to trimming and J lost 3 bases, with 6 bases between them. Germline V gene lookup returns CDR1 SQVTM and CDR2 ANQGSEA. The CDR3, as DNA: TGCAGCGGTGGTGACACCGGGGAGCTGTTTTTT. This codes for CSGGDTGELFF.